This T cell receptor beta chain emerged from a study of OX40 agonist ivuxolimab in advanced cancers. The wider study: Each patient was given ivuxolimab into a vein every 2 weeks, at 0.01 to 10 mg/kg. Previous treatment with anti-PD-1, anti-PD-L1 or anti-CTLA-4 therapy was allowed; roughly 40% had received some. Findings of the study overall: Specificity for antigen went undetermined in the expanded peripheral T cells. Clonal expansion was seen in CD4+ and CD8+ blood T cells by week 6 at 0.1 to 3.0 mg/kg.

V shed 4 bases, J shed 0 bases, and the junction held 1 base outside the gene matches. Germline CDR1 is SQVTM and CDR2 is ANQGSEA. The CDR3 consists of 13 residues. As to this clone: Antigen specificity is unknown.

Using immunoSEQ multiplex PCR, the repertoire was profiled, and TCRdb retains in-frame clones only, with some absent. The data contain about 71,000 clones, about three quarters of them seen just once; the ten biggest clones take up over 4%. The chain carries TRBV29-1 and TRBJ1-1; 8 bases map to TRBD1. Specimen: CD4+ or CD8+ T cells sorted from blood, collected in a trial of the OX40 agonist ivuxolimab. The receptor was isolated from an adult with an advanced solid tumor such as melanoma, head and neck, liver or kidney cancer. CDR3 nucleotides: TGCAGCGTTGTGGACAGGGTGAACACTGAAGCTTTCTTT. Encoded protein: CSVVDRVNTEAFF.